Each of the 20 T cell receptor beta chains below was sequenced from the same sample in a study of regulatory dendritic cells for organ transplantation. CFSE-labeled sorted T cells met regulatory or mature dendritic cells for over 4 days. These receptors are not linked to any known antigen. The repertoire was sequenced with immunoSEQ multiplex PCR; TCRdb's copy has only in-frame clones and lacks some. The sample comprises tens of thousands of clones, 80% to 90% of which are singletons, and just under 0.7% rests with the top ten. Input material: naive CD4+ T cells from blood cultured with regulatory dendritic cells. Subset: CD45RA+ naive T cells. The origin of the receptors is a human donor in good health.

The V gene is TRBV19, the J gene TRBJ1-1; D not certain. This CDR3 spans 15 amino acids. The V gene lost 1 base and the J gene lost 4 bases, with 13 bases spanning the gap. CDR1 is LNHDA and CDR2 is SQIVND in the germline V gene (reference sequence). The CDR3 DNA follows: TGTGCCAGTAGTATAGGGGCAGATTTGTTCACTGAAGCTTTCTTT. It translates to CASSIGADLFTEAFF.

The rearrangement links TRBV6-6 to TRBJ2-7; D is perhaps TRBD2 (7 bases). Germline CDR1 reads MNHNY; CDR2 reads SVGAGI (reference sequence). This CDR3 has 13 amino acids. Trimming took 10 bases from V and 6 from J, leaving 19 bases between them. The CDR3: CATRPGGPGEQYF. The CDR3 nucleotides are TGTGCCACTCGACCCGGGGGGCCGGGCGAGCAGTACTTC.

V gene TRBV7-2 combines with J gene TRBJ2-2, with 7 bases lining up with TRBD2. The length of the CDR3 is 16 residues. The germline CDR1 and CDR2 sequences are SGHTA and FQGNSA. V shed 1 base, J shed 7 bases, and the junction held 9 bases outside the gene matches. CDR3 nucleotides: TGTGCCAGCAGCTTAGTGGGGGGGATCACCGTCGGGGAGCTGTTTTTT. Translated, it gives CASSLVGGITVGELFF.

CDR3 sequence: CAWSGANVLTF. CDR3 nucleotides: TGTGCCTGGTCTGGGGCCAACGTCCTGACTTTC. The chain links TRBV30 to TRBJ2-6; D is unclear. This CDR3 has 11 residues. The germline V gene has CDR1 GTSNPN and CDR2 SVGIG (reference sequence). V was cut by 5 bases and J by 1 base, with 0 bases left in between. Full variable domain (rest looked up from reference TRBV30 and TRBJ2-6): SQTIHQWPATLVQPVGSPLSLECTVEGTSNPNLYWYRQAAGRGLQLLFYSVGIGQISSEVPQNLSASRPQDRQFILSSKKLLLSDSGFYLCAWSGANVLTFGAGSRLTVL.

The chain's CDR3 is CASSSGISYEQYF. The CDR3 DNA reads TGTGCCAGCAGTTCAGGGATCTCCTACGAGCAGTACTTC. The chain uses TRBV28 and TRBJ2-7, with a weak D call TRBD1 (5 bases). V dropped 4 bases and J dropped 0 bases, with 7 bases sitting between them. This CDR3 is 13 amino acids long. In germline, CDR1 is MDHEN, CDR2 SYDVKM.

V is TRBV7-9 and J is TRBJ1-4; 9 bases agree with TRBD1. The junction had 0 bases not matched to a gene; V was cut back by 3 bases and J by 4 bases. Germline V gene lookup returns CDR1 SEHNR and CDR2 FQNEAQ (reference sequence). This CDR3 region has 14 residues. The CDR3 bases are TGTGCCAGCAGCTTGGGACAGGGTAATGAAAAACTGTTTTTT. Protein product: CASSLGQGNEKLFF.

This sequence joins TRBV6-1 and TRBJ2-5, with TRBD2 identical over 8 bases. V shed 8 bases, J shed 2 bases, and the junction held 1 base outside the gene matches. This CDR3 is built from 12 residues. Germline values: CDR1 MNHNS, CDR2 SASEGT. CDR3 protein: CASRGGQETQYF. The CDR3 DNA reads TGTGCCAGCCGGGGGGGGCAAGAGACCCAGTACTTC.

The chain carries TRBV10-3 and TRBJ2-7, with a weak D call TRBD2 (5 bases). The CDR3 covers 13 residues. Per germline, CDR1 ENHRY and CDR2 SYGVKD. V gave up 4 bases and J gave up 0 bases, with 7 bases separating them. The chain's CDR3 is CAISATSSYEQYF. CDR3 coding DNA: TGTGCCATCAGTGCCACTAGCTCCTACGAGCAGTACTTC.

V and J are TRBV29-1 and TRBJ2-7, with 7 bases matching TRBD2. Germline lookup yields CDR1 SQVTM and CDR2 ANQGSEA. Trimming took 8 bases from V and 5 from J; bases not matched to a gene: 9. The CDR3 has 12 amino acids. In DNA form, the CDR3 reads TGCAGCCCTGAACGGGGGGAGGACGAGCAGTACTTC. It is translated as CSPERGEDEQYF.

The chain links TRBV4-2 to TRBJ2-5, with D uncertain. Germline CDR1 LGHNA, CDR2 YNFKEQ. This CDR3 is 14 amino acids long. V was clipped by 0 bases and J by 1 base, with 6 bases between them. CDR3 residues: CASSQDPSQETQYF. CDR3 bases: TGTGCCAGCAGCCAAGATCCTAGCCAAGAGACCCAGTACTTC.

CDR3 nucleotide sequence: TGCGCCAGCAGCATGTGGACTAGCGGGAGCACAACCTACGAGCAGTACTTC. As protein: CASSMWTSGSTTYEQYF. The chain couples TRBV5-1 to TRBJ2-7; 13 bases line up with TRBD2. The trim removed 4 bases at V and 2 bases at J, leaving 9 bases unmatched. Looked up from germline, CDR1 is SGHRS and CDR2 is YFSETQ. There are 17 residues in the CDR3.

This clone was observed a handful of times. The genes are TRBV5-4 and TRBJ1-2, with D perhaps TRBD1 (5 bases). Trimming took 4 bases from V and 1 from J, leaving 11 bases between them. The CDR3 extends over 14 amino acids. Germline V gene sequence: CDR1 SGHNT, CDR2 YYREEE (reference sequence). The CDR3 region is CASSARDGNYGYTF. CDR3 sequence (DNA): TGTGCCAGCAGCGCTAGGGACGGTAACTATGGCTACACCTTC.

The V gene is TRBV28, the J gene TRBJ2-3; D possibly corresponds to TRBD2 (5 bases). Trimming shortened V by 5 bases and J by 2 bases, and 14 bases separated the two germline ends. This CDR3 has 15 amino acids. Germline V CDR1 and CDR2: MDHEN, SYDVKM. DNA of the CDR3: TGTGCCAGCAGTCTCTCCCGGACTGACACAGATACGCAGTATTTT. This codes for CASSLSRTDTDTQYF.

J is TRBJ2-5 and V is TRBV27; D gene uncertain. With the DNA end fitting TRBJ2-7 better, the J assignment may be wrong. Germline V CDR1 and CDR2: MNHEY, SMNVEV (reference sequence). This CDR3 region has 14 residues. The CDR3 spells CASSGSGKRGEQYF. CDR3 DNA: TGTGCCAGCAGTGGGTCGGGTAAGCGCGGCGAGCAGTACTTC.

The chain employs TRBV13 and TRBJ2-3; the match to TRBD2 covers 8 bases. The J segment lost 5 bases and the V segment lost 5 bases, leaving 12 bases of the junction unmatched. CDR1 and CDR2 from the germline V gene are PRHDT and FYEKMQ (reference sequence). The CDR3 loop spans 16 amino acids. The CDR3: CASSPSRTSGGDTQYF. The DNA of the CDR3 is TGTGCCAGCAGCCCGAGCCGCACTAGCGGTGGAGATACGCAGTATTTT.

Written as DNA, the CDR3 is TGTGCCAGCAGCGCTGGGGCCCCCGACAGCAGATATCAGCCCCAGCATTTT. Translating it yields CASSAGAPDSRYQPQHF. The V gene is TRBV9, the J gene TRBJ1-5, with D possibly being TRBD1 (5 bases). The V gene's germline CDR1 is SGDLS and CDR2 YYNGEE. The CDR3 consists of 17 residues. The V gene lost 3 bases and the J gene lost 5 bases, with 21 bases spanning the gap.

The chain recombines TRBV6-5 with TRBJ1-2; D is ambiguous. The CDR3 is 13 residues long. Germline V CDR1 and CDR2: MNHEY, SVGAGI. Trimming removed 6 bases at V and 5 bases at J, with 13 bases between. The CDR3 here is CASSSSMPYGYTF. The CDR3 bases are TGTGCCAGCAGCTCATCTATGCCTTATGGCTACACCTTC.

This chain links TRBV18 with TRBJ1-4, with D unclear. Looked up from germline, CDR1 is KGHSH and CDR2 is LQKENI. This CDR3 region has 14 residues. The V end was cut by 3 bases, the J end by 4 bases, with 9 bases between. The CDR3 loop reads CASSPGRSNEKLFF. For the CDR3, the DNA is TGTGCCAGCTCACCCGGACGGAGTAATGAAAAACTGTTTTTT.

The chain recombines TRBV11-2 with TRBJ2-2, with TRBD1 as a possible D gene (6 bases). V was trimmed by 5 bases and J by 7 bases, leaving 8 bases between them. The CDR3 has 12 amino acids. Germline CDR1 and CDR2: SGHAT and FQNNGV. The CDR3 here is CASSQGGGELFF. Written as DNA, the CDR3 is TGTGCCAGCAGCCAAGGGGGCGGGGAGCTGTTTTTT.

J is TRBJ2-1 and V is TRBV7-3; no clear D. The CDR3 loop spans 15 amino acids. Germline V lookup: CDR1 SGHTA, CDR2 FQGTGA. V lost 1 base and J 7 bases, leaving 14 bases between the germline ends. CDR3 coding DNA: TGTGCCAGCAGCTTAAACGCCCTAAGTACGAATGAGCAGTTCTTC. Its protein product is CASSLNALSTNEQFF.